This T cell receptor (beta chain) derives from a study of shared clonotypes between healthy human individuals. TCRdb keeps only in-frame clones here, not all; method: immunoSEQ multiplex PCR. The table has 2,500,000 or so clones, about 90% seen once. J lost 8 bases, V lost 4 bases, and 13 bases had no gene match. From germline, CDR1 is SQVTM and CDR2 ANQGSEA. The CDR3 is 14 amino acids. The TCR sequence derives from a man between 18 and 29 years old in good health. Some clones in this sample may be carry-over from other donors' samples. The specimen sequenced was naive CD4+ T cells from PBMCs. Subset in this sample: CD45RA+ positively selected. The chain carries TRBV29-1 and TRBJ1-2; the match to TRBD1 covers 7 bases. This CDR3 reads CSVVLGGQARGYTF. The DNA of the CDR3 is TGCAGCGTTGTGTTAGGGGGCCAAGCGAGAGGCTACACCTTC.